This note documents a single T cell receptor beta chain sequence. Its antigen remains unidentified. The sample belongs to a study of identical twins. In germline, CDR1 is DFQATT, CDR2 SNEGSKA (reference sequence). This CDR3 spans 15 amino acids. Unique molecular identifiers were present on cDNA, and template switching added a universal primer site. TCRdb reprocessed the 5' RACE reads with MiXCR, giving one entry per CDR3 protein. The sample yields 1.5 million to 2 million distinct CDR3 sequences, around a third seen once. Study observations and caveats: The more abundant beta clonotypes in cord blood had fewer insertions, and memory repertoires did not show this.

The V call is TRBV20-1, the J call TRBJ2-5, with 14 bases fitting TRBD2. The J call may be faulty, since TRBJ2-7 better matches the DNA end. The clonotype comes from a newborn girl in good health. What was sequenced was cord blood. Here the CDR3 reads CSAIRTSGRFHEQYF. The CDR3 DNA reads as TGCAGTGCTATTAGGACTAGCGGGAGGTTCCACGAGCAGTACTTC.